These T cell receptor beta chains were read from a single sample in a study of blood T cell repertoires in COVID-19. Sequenced by immunoSEQ multiplex PCR; TCRdb stores in-frame clones only, minus some. The sample holds 140,000 to 150,000 clones, 88% seen once. The sequenced sample was peripheral blood. These TCRs come from a man between 70 and 80 years old with acute or convalescent COVID-19. The CDR3 runs from the conserved cysteine through the conserved F or W. Each record gives: J gene, clone size, D gene, V gene, CDR3 length, CDR3 DNA, CDR3 protein. A D gene is named only where the DNA matches it firmly. Clone size, where shown, is once, few, many, or a class for clones that have expanded.

J gene: TRBJ1-2
clone size: -
D gene: TRBD1
V gene: TRBV24-1
CDR3 length: 14
CDR3 DNA: TGTGCCACCAGTGATCCGGGACAGCAACGTGGCTACACCTTC
CDR3 protein: CATSDPGQQRGYTF

J gene: TRBJ1-1
clone size: -
D gene: TRBD1
V gene: TRBV10-1
CDR3 length: 13
CDR3 DNA: TGCGCCAGCAGCAGACAGGGATATACTGAAGCTTTCTTT
CDR3 protein: CASSRQGYTEAFF

J gene: TRBJ2-5
clone size: -
D gene: TRBD2
V gene: TRBV7-2
CDR3 length: 16
CDR3 DNA: TGTGCCAGCAGCTTATGGACTAGCGGGGGACAAGAGACCCAGTACTTC
CDR3 protein: CASSLWTSGGQETQYF

J gene: TRBJ2-7
clone size: -
D gene: -
V gene: TRBV5-1
CDR3 length: 14
CDR3 DNA: TGCGCCAGCAGCTATCAGGGGGGTGATGGGGAGCAGTACTTC
CDR3 protein: CASSYQGGDGEQYF

J gene: TRBJ1-1
clone size: -
D gene: TRBD1
V gene: TRBV6-5
CDR3 length: 14
CDR3 DNA: TGTGCCAGCAGTACTGACAGGGGACGCACTGAAGCTTTCTTT
CDR3 protein: CASSTDRGRTEAFF

J gene: TRBJ1-2
clone size: -
D gene: -
V gene: TRBV6-5
CDR3 length: 14
CDR3 DNA: TGTGCCAGCAGCTACCTAGCCACTGGGTATGGCTACACCTTC
CDR3 protein: CASSYLATGYGYTF

J gene: TRBJ2-5
clone size: once
D gene: -
V gene: TRBV7-2
CDR3 length: 13
CDR3 DNA: TGTGCCAGCAGCTTAGGTCCTCTGGAGACCCAGTACTTC
CDR3 protein: CASSLGPLETQYF

J gene: TRBJ1-3
clone size: -
D gene: TRBD1
V gene: TRBV7-6
CDR3 length: 16
CDR3 DNA: TGTGCCAGCAGCTTAGGTGCGACAGGGAATGGAAACACCATATATTTT
CDR3 protein: CASSLGATGNGNTIYF

J gene: TRBJ2-1
clone size: -
D gene: -
V gene: TRBV10-1
CDR3 length: 14
CDR3 DNA: TGCGCCAGCAGTGACGGGCAGGGGCAGGGTGAGCAGTTCTTC
CDR3 protein: CASSDGQGQGEQFF

J gene: TRBJ1-6
clone size: -
D gene: -
V gene: TRBV9
CDR3 length: 16
CDR3 DNA: TGTGCCAGCAGCCCGACCTCAATCCTGCGGGATTCACCCCTCCACTTT
CDR3 protein: CASSPTSILRDSPLHF

J gene: TRBJ1-3
clone size: -
D gene: -
V gene: TRBV28
CDR3 length: 17
CDR3 DNA: TGTGCCAGCAGTTTAGGGTTGGGTTCAGGGGACGGAAACACCATATATTTT
CDR3 protein: CASSLGLGSGDGNTIYF

J gene: TRBJ1-4
clone size: -
D gene: -
V gene: TRBV5-1
CDR3 length: 15
CDR3 DNA: TGCGCCAGCAGCAGAACGGGAGTCAATAATGAAAAACTGTTTTTT
CDR3 protein: CASSRTGVNNEKLFF

J gene: TRBJ1-4
clone size: -
D gene: TRBD1
V gene: TRBV19
CDR3 length: 15
CDR3 DNA: TGTGCCAGTAGTGGCCCGGGACAGGCAAATGAAAAACTGTTTTTT
CDR3 protein: CASSGPGQANEKLFF

J gene: TRBJ2-1
clone size: few
D gene: -
V gene: TRBV3-1/TRBV3-2
CDR3 length: 15
CDR3 DNA: TGTGCCAGCAGCGAAGTCGGAGTGTCCTACAATGAGCAGTTCTTC
CDR3 protein: CASSEVGVSYNEQFF

J gene: TRBJ1-4
clone size: -
D gene: TRBD1
V gene: TRBV20-1
CDR3 length: 15
CDR3 DNA: TGCAGTGCTAGTGGGCAGGGGGGATCGGGGGAAAAACTGTTTTTT
CDR3 protein: CSASGQGGSGEKLFF

J gene: TRBJ1-4
clone size: once
D gene: TRBD1
V gene: TRBV7-9
CDR3 length: 16
CDR3 DNA: TGTGCCAGCAGCTCACAGGGGGGCGGCCATAATGAAAAACTGTTTTTT
CDR3 protein: CASSSQGGGHNEKLFF

J gene: TRBJ1-1
clone size: -
D gene: -
V gene: TRBV20-1
CDR3 length: 11
CDR3 DNA: TGCAGCCTATATAGCAACACTGAAGCTTTCTTT
CDR3 protein: CSLYSNTEAFF

J gene: TRBJ1-5
clone size: -
D gene: -
V gene: TRBV27
CDR3 length: 14
CDR3 DNA: TGTGCCAGCAGTTTTACAGGGCCGGATCAGCCCCAGCATTTT
CDR3 protein: CASSFTGPDQPQHF

J gene: TRBJ1-6
clone size: -
D gene: -
V gene: TRBV5-1
CDR3 length: 14
CDR3 DNA: TGCGCCAGCAGCGACGACAGAACTAATTCACCCCTCCACTTT
CDR3 protein: CASSDDRTNSPLHF

J gene: TRBJ1-1
clone size: -
D gene: TRBD1
V gene: TRBV7-9
CDR3 length: 13
CDR3 DNA: TGTGCCAGCAGCCCGACAGGGGACACTGAAGCTTTCTTT
CDR3 protein: CASSPTGDTEAFF

J gene: TRBJ2-1
clone size: -
D gene: TRBD2
V gene: TRBV19
CDR3 length: 18
CDR3 DNA: TGTGCCAGTAGTATCTCTAGCGGGGGGGCCCCGTCCTACAATGAGCAGTTCTTC
CDR3 protein: CASSISSGGAPSYNEQFF

J gene: TRBJ2-3
clone size: -
D gene: TRBD2
V gene: TRBV7-3
CDR3 length: 15
CDR3 DNA: TGTGCCAGCAGCAGAAGCGGGAGGGTTTCAGATACGCAGTATTTT
CDR3 protein: CASSRSGRVSDTQYF

J gene: TRBJ2-1
clone size: -
D gene: -
V gene: TRBV5-4
CDR3 length: 14
CDR3 DNA: TGTGCCAGCAGCTTGTTTGGCGGAAACAATGAGCAGTTCTTC
CDR3 protein: CASSLFGGNNEQFF

J gene: TRBJ2-3
clone size: -
D gene: TRBD1
V gene: TRBV7-9
CDR3 length: 16
CDR3 DNA: TGTGCCAGCAGCTTCCCGGACAGGGGGCTGGTATATACGCAGTATTTT
CDR3 protein: CASSFPDRGLVYTQYF

J gene: TRBJ1-2
clone size: -
D gene: -
V gene: TRBV4-2
CDR3 length: 13
CDR3 DNA: TGTGCCAGCAGCCAGGACACAGGGATAGGCTACACCTTC
CDR3 protein: CASSQDTGIGYTF

J gene: TRBJ1-1
clone size: -
D gene: -
V gene: TRBV3-1/TRBV3-2
CDR3 length: 13
CDR3 DNA: TGTGCCAGCAGCCAGACAGCGAGCACTGAAGCTTTCTTT
CDR3 protein: CASSQTASTEAFF

J gene: TRBJ2-1
clone size: once
D gene: -
V gene: TRBV6-1
CDR3 length: 14
CDR3 DNA: TGTGCCAGCAGTGAAGGGATAACAAGCGGTGAGCAGTTCTTC
CDR3 protein: CASSEGITSGEQFF

J gene: TRBJ1-2
clone size: -
D gene: -
V gene: TRBV19
CDR3 length: 15
CDR3 DNA: TGTGCCAGTACCCGACAAGGTGTAACTAACTATGGCTACACCTTC
CDR3 protein: CASTRQGVTNYGYTF

J gene: TRBJ2-1
clone size: -
D gene: -
V gene: TRBV15
CDR3 length: 14
CDR3 DNA: TGTGCCACCAGCAGAGAATATATTCGGAATGAGCAGTTCTTC
CDR3 protein: CATSREYIRNEQFF